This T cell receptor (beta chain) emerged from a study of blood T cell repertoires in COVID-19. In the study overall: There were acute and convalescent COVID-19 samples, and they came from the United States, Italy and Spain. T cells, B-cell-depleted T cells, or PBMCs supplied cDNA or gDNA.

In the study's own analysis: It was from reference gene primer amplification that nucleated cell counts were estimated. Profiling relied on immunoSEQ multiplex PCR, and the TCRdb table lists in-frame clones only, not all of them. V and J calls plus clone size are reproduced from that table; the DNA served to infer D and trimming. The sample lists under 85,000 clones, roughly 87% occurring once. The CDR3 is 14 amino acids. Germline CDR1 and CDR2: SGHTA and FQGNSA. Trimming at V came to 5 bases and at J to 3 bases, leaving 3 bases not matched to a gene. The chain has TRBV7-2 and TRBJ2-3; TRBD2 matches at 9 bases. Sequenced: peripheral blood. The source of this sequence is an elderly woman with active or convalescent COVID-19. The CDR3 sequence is CASSRGLATDTQYF. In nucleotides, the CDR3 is TGTGCCAGCAGCAGGGGACTAGCAACAGATACGCAGTATTTT.